The next 27 T cell receptor beta chains were all read from a single sample in a study of sequential checkpoint blockade in melanoma. Treatment denoted: randomized to nivolumab then ipilimumab (arm A) or the reverse (arm B). TCRdb's copy holds only in-frame clones and misses some; the assay was immunoSEQ multiplex PCR. The sample lists about 37,000 clones, roughly a third occurring once. Sequences were derived from tumor tissue (inferred from file names), sampled from a patient given nivolumab and ipilimumab in sequence. These receptors were taken from a human donor with melanoma.

This clone occurred a few times. The V gene is TRBV6-8, the J gene TRBJ1-1; D is perhaps TRBD1 (6 bases). Germline CDR1 is MNHGY and CDR2 is SAAAGT. The CDR3 has 16 residues. Trimming removed 5 bases at V and 5 bases at J, with 21 bases between. The CDR3 DNA follows: TGTGCCAGCAGTACCCTACTCGCGGGGGGCAGGACTGAAGCTTTCTTT. This sequence encodes CASSTLLAGGRTEAFF.

This chain links TRBV28 with TRBJ1-2; D call uncertain. Trimming shortened V by 5 bases and J by 3 bases, and 16 bases separated the two germline ends. The CDR3 extends over 15 amino acids. CDR1 is MDHEN, CDR2 SYDVKM, per germline. The CDR3 here is CASSQLQDGYYGYTF. The CDR3 DNA reads TGTGCCAGCAGTCAACTCCAGGACGGATACTATGGCTACACCTTC.

The chain joins TRBV5-1 to TRBJ1-2, with a possible D match to TRBD1 (5 bases). V lost 4 bases, J lost 2 bases, and 18 bases lay in between. Germline-derived CDR1 and CDR2 are SGHRS and YFSETQ. The CDR3 spans 16 residues. The CDR3 here is CASSRARAGENYGYTF. In DNA, the CDR3 is TGCGCCAGCAGCCGAGCCAGGGCAGGTGAAAACTATGGCTACACCTTC.

The chain carries TRBV18 and TRBJ2-5, with D unclear. Germline loops: CDR1 KGHSH, CDR2 LQKENI. Trimming took off 0 bases at V and 5 bases at J, with 10 bases between the two ends. There are 14 residues in the CDR3. In nucleotides, the CDR3 is TGTGCCAGCTCACCACCTGGAGTTGCGGAGACCCAGTACTTC. Encoded protein: CASSPPGVAETQYF.

Only a few counts were recorded for this clone. The chain recombines TRBV11-3 with TRBJ1-1, with TRBD1 matching over 7 bases. The CDR3 runs to 14 residues. V dropped 8 bases and J dropped 4; count of bases not matched to a gene: 10. Germline assignment: CDR1 SGHNT and CDR2 YENEEA. CDR3 DNA: TGTGCCAGCGGCCTGGGAGGGGGCTTCACTGAAGCTTTCTTT. Its translation: CASGLGGGFTEAFF.

This clone occurred a few times. The V call is TRBV9, the J call TRBJ2-6, with D perhaps TRBD1 or TRBD2 (5 bases each). CDR1 is SGDLS and CDR2 is YYNGEE in the germline V gene. V lost 2 bases, J lost 4 bases, and 7 bases lay in between. This CDR3 contains 14 residues. The CDR3 region is CASSVGAGANVLTF. The CDR3 DNA reads as TGTGCCAGCAGCGTCGGGGCAGGGGCCAACGTCCTGACTTTC. The variable domain in full, with the rest retrieved from reference TRBV9 and TRBJ2-6, is DSGVTQTPKHLITATGQRVTLRCSPRSGDLSVYWYQQSLDQGLQFLIQYYNGEERAKGNILERFSAQQFPDLHSELNLSSLELGDSALYFCASSVGAGANVLTFGAGSRLTVL.

This chain links TRBV25-1 with TRBJ2-2; tentative D call: TRBD1 (5 bases). The CDR3 consists of 14 residues. Trimming removed 4 bases at V and 1 base at J, with 7 bases between. Germline V lookup: CDR1 MGHDK, CDR2 SYGVNS. CDR3 DNA: TGTGCCAGCAGTGCCAGGGTGAACACCGGGGAGCTGTTTTTT. This translates into CASSARVNTGELFF.

This clone turned up a few times. The CDR3 loop is CASSSGTVYGYTF. The DNA of the CDR3 is TGTGCCAGCAGTTCCGGGACGGTTTATGGCTACACCTTC. The chain links TRBV6-8 to TRBJ1-2, with TRBD1 as a possible D gene (5 bases). Germline V gene lookup returns CDR1 MNHGY and CDR2 SAAAGT. The CDR3 has 13 residues. The V end was cut by 4 bases, the J end by 5 bases, with 11 bases between.

This clone has only a few counts. This chain uses TRBV28 with TRBJ1-6, with 9 bases lining up with TRBD1. V was clipped by 6 bases and J by 9 bases; unmatched bases: 6. This CDR3 has 14 amino acids. The germline V gene encodes CDR1 MDHEN and CDR2 SYDVKM. The CDR3 nucleotides are TGTGCCAGCAGGGGACAGGGTTGGGGTTCACCCCTCCACTTT. It codes for CASRGQGWGSPLHF.

Only one count was recorded for this clone. Written as DNA, the CDR3 is TGCGCCAGCAGTCGGGACGGTTCAACTAATGAAAAACTGTTTTTT. It yields the protein CASSRDGSTNEKLFF. The gene calls are TRBV10-2 and TRBJ1-4; a weak D match, TRBD1 (5 bases). The CDR3 spans 15 residues. CDR1 WSHSY and CDR2 SAAADI come from the germline V gene. Trimming pared 5 bases from V and 0 bases from J, leaving 10 bases between.

This clone came up a few times. V is TRBV5-8 and J is TRBJ1-1, with unresolved D. The CDR3 sequence is 13 residues long. Germline-derived CDR1 and CDR2 are SGHTS and YDEGEE. The V gene lost 7 bases and the J gene lost 5 bases, with 15 bases spanning the gap. Here the CDR3 DNA reads TGTGCCAGCTTACTAGGCCTGGAAACTGAAGCTTTCTTT. Translating it yields CASLLGLETEAFF.

This chain uses TRBV25-1 with TRBJ2-5, with D possibly matching TRBD1 (7 bases). Looked up from germline, CDR1 is MGHDK and CDR2 is SYGVNS. The CDR3 is made up of 14 amino acids. Between the trimmed V and J ends, which lost 2 bases and 7 bases, there was a span of 14 bases. This CDR3 reads CASSEAYQGGTQYF. CDR3 DNA sequence: TGTGCCAGCAGTGAAGCGTATCAGGGGGGGACCCAGTACTTC.

This clone appeared a few times. V gene TRBV15 combines with J gene TRBJ1-2, with D possibly TRBD1 on 6 matching bases. The germline V and J ends were trimmed by 0 bases and 5 bases, with 10 bases remaining between them. The CDR3 extends over 14 amino acids. Germline CDR1 LNHNV, CDR2 YYDKDF (reference sequence). The CDR3 bases are TGTGCCACCAGCAGAGAACGGACAGCTTATGGCTACACCTTC. Protein product: CATSRERTAYGYTF. Full variable domain (missing parts from reference TRBV15 and TRBJ1-2): DAMVIQNPRYQVTQFGKPVTLSCSQTLNHNVMYWYQQKSSQAPKLLFHYYDKDFNNEADTPDNFQSRRPNTSFCFLDIRSPGLGDTAMYLCATSRERTAYGYTFGSGTRLTVV.

This rearrangement joins TRBV28 to TRBJ1-6; no definite D call. The length of the CDR3 is 13 residues. The germline V and J ends were trimmed by 8 bases and 4 bases, with 9 bases remaining between them. Germline V lookup: CDR1 MDHEN, CDR2 SYDVKM. The CDR3: CASRAAYNSPLHF. CDR3 coding DNA: TGTGCCAGCCGGGCAGCTTATAATTCACCCCTCCACTTT.

This clone came up a few times. The J gene is TRBJ2-2, the V gene TRBV6-8; TRBD1 aligns across 10 bases. Germline values: CDR1 MNHGY, CDR2 SAAAGT. The V and J ends lost 8 bases and 2 bases, in that order; junction bases with no gene match: 5. The CDR3 is 15 residues long. The CDR3 DNA is TGTGCCAGCTCGATGACAGGGGGCAACACCGGGGAGCTGTTTTTT. Translation gives CASSMTGGNTGELFF.

This clone has only a few counts. J is TRBJ1-4 and V is TRBV11-3, with TRBD1 identical over 8 bases. The J segment lost 0 bases and the V segment lost 5 bases, leaving 5 bases of the junction unmatched. Looked up from germline, CDR1 is SGHNT and CDR2 is YENEEA. The CDR3 runs to 16 residues. CDR3 protein: CASSPGQGATNEKLFF. For the CDR3, the DNA is TGTGCCAGCAGCCCCGGACAGGGAGCAACTAATGAAAAACTGTTTTTT.

This clone was counted between two and nine times. V and J are TRBV10-3 and TRBJ2-7, with 8 bases fitting TRBD1. The CDR3 is 13 residues long. The germline V gene has CDR1 ENHRY and CDR2 SYGVKD. J was trimmed by 3 bases and V by 5 bases; bases with no gene match: 3. The CDR3 nucleotides are TGTGCCATCAGTTCCGGGACAGGCTACGAGCAGTACTTC. Residues: CAISSGTGYEQYF.

V usage is TRBV28 and J usage is TRBJ1-1; no definite D call. Deletions cut 5 bases from V and 1 base from J, with 14 bases between. Germline loops: CDR1 MDHEN, CDR2 SYDVKM. This CDR3 has 15 residues. As DNA, the CDR3 is TGTGCCAGCAGTCCATGGGCAGGAGGGAACACTGAAGCTTTCTTT. Amino acids: CASSPWAGGNTEAFF.

The chain carries TRBV30 and TRBJ2-3; D not certain. Germline V gene sequence: CDR1 GTSNPN, CDR2 SVGIG (reference sequence). The V end lost 3 bases, the J end lost 3 bases, and 10 bases lay between the germline ends. The CDR3 contains 13 residues. The CDR3 DNA is TGTGCCTGGAGGGTAGAAGGGACAGATACGCAGTATTTT. Its protein is CAWRVEGTDTQYF. Full variable domain (rest looked up from reference TRBV30 and TRBJ2-3): SQTIHQWPATLVQPVGSPLSLECTVEGTSNPNLYWYRQAAGRGLQLLFYSVGIGQISSEVPQNLSASRPQDRQFILSSKKLLLSDSGFYLCAWRVEGTDTQYFGPGTRLTVL.

The chain has TRBV28 and TRBJ2-7; no clear D gene. The CDR3 sequence is 17 residues long. The germline gives CDR1 MDHEN, CDR2 SYDVKM. With 3 bases removed from V and 2 bases from J, the gap between germline ends came to 20 bases. The CDR3 protein is CASSLAGKITYTYEQYF. The CDR3 nucleotides are TGTGCCAGCAGTTTGGCCGGAAAGATAACCTACACCTACGAGCAGTACTTC.

The sample holds many counts of this clone. The chain has TRBV11-3 and TRBJ2-3; D might be TRBD1 or TRBD2, each matching 5 bases. The CDR3 consists of 17 residues. Trimming shortened V by 4 bases and J by 1 base, and 18 bases separated the two germline ends. Germline CDR1 is SGHNT and CDR2 is YENEEA. The CDR3, as DNA: TGTGCCAGCAGCTCCCGGGACGCTGATCCTGGCACAGATACGCAGTATTTT. It encodes CASSSRDADPGTDTQYF.

This clone has only a few counts. The V and J genes are TRBV6-8 and TRBJ2-3; D is unclear. V was trimmed by 6 bases and J by 6 bases, leaving 19 bases between them. Germline V CDR1 and CDR2: MNHGY, SAAAGT. This CDR3 is built from 15 residues. CDR3 sequence (DNA): TGTGCCAGCAGCCTGTTTAGAGAGATGGTCGATACGCAGTATTTT. This sequence encodes CASSLFREMVDTQYF.

The rearrangement uses TRBV19 and TRBJ1-5; D is undetermined. CDR3 length equals 12 residues. Germline V gives CDR1 LNHDA, CDR2 SQIVND (reference sequence). V dropped 8 bases and J dropped 0 bases, with 5 bases sitting between them. CDR3 bases: TGTGCCAGTTCTTATAGCAATCAGCCCCAGCATTTT. Amino acids: CASSYSNQPQHF.

V is TRBV28 and J is TRBJ1-6, with 9 bases that match TRBD1. The CDR3 totals 14 residues. Germline V gene sequence: CDR1 MDHEN, CDR2 SYDVKM. The ends lost 10 bases at V and 7 bases at J; junction bases unmatched: 8. In DNA, the CDR3 is TGTGCCACCCGACCGGGACAGGGAAATTCACCCCTCCACTTT. Amino acids: CATRPGQGNSPLHF.

The CDR3 DNA sequence: TGTGCCAGCAAAGCGGAGGTATCCGAATACTACGAGCAGTACTTC. Translated: CASKAEVSEYYEQYF. The gene calls are TRBV19 and TRBJ2-7; TRBD2 might be the D (5 bases). CDR3 length: 15 residues. Germline-derived CDR1 and CDR2 are LNHDA and SQIVND (reference sequence). Between the trimmed V and J ends, which lost 9 bases and 3 bases, there was a span of 21 bases.

This clone was detected only a few times. J is TRBJ2-5 and V is TRBV11-3; D is unresolved. Germline V lookup: CDR1 SGHNT, CDR2 YENEEA. Trimming shortened V by 1 base and J by 5 bases, and 11 bases separated the two germline ends. This CDR3 has 14 amino acids. CDR3 nucleotides: TGTGCCAGCAGCTTAGGGACGGGCGAGGAGACCCAGTACTTC. Residues: CASSLGTGEETQYF.

The gene calls are TRBV19 and TRBJ2-2; the match to TRBD1 covers 8 bases. With 6 bases clipped from V and 1 base from J, the junction kept 1 base outside the gene matches. Looked up from germline, CDR1 is LNHDA and CDR2 is SQIVND (reference sequence). CDR3 length equals 14 residues. CDR3 DNA: TGTGCCAGTAGCGACAGGGGGAACACCGGGGAGCTGTTTTTT. As protein: CASSDRGNTGELFF.